The 29 T cell receptor beta chains below all came from one sample that was sequenced in a study of cytomegalovirus exposure and HLA in healthy donors. PCR used 60 Vbeta primers and 13 Jbeta primers. Sequencing was performed with immunoSEQ multiplex PCR; in TCRdb, only in-frame clones are kept and a portion is missing. Here the sample spans 150,000 to 200,000 clones, roughly three quarters being singletons. Material for sequencing was PBMCs. Receptors were obtained from a man between 18 and 29 years old in good health and CMV-seropositive.

J is TRBJ2-3 and V is TRBV2; 7 positions match TRBD2. Germline V gene data show CDR1 as SNHLY and CDR2 as FYNNEI. The CDR3 loop spans 15 amino acids. J was trimmed by 6 bases and V by 2 bases; bases with no gene match: 8. CDR3 in DNA: TGTGCCAGCAGTGAATTTGGGGGGGGGACCGATACGCAGTATTTT. This codes for CASSEFGGGTDTQYF.

The rearrangement joins TRBV28 to TRBJ2-3; 8 bases match TRBD1. With 5 bases clipped from V and 4 bases from J, the junction kept 5 bases outside the gene matches. The germline V gene has CDR1 MDHEN and CDR2 SYDVKM. This CDR3 is built from 14 residues. The CDR3 is CASSGRTGPDTQYF. The CDR3 DNA follows: TGTGCCAGCAGTGGTCGGACAGGGCCAGATACGCAGTATTTT.

This clone appeared a few times. The chain joins TRBV5-6 to TRBJ1-1; the match to TRBD1 covers 8 bases. The trim removed 2 bases at V and 10 bases at J, leaving 10 bases unmatched. This CDR3 has 14 residues. CDR1 and CDR2 (germline): SGHDT, YYEEEE. The CDR3 loop is CASSLGQGRVGAFF. CDR3 bases: TGTGCCAGCAGCTTAGGACAGGGTCGGGTAGGAGCTTTCTTT.

The V gene is TRBV7-8, the J gene TRBJ1-1; D perhaps matches TRBD1 (5 bases). V was clipped by 6 bases and J by 2 bases, with 22 bases between them. The germline V gene encodes CDR1 SGHVS and CDR2 FQNEAQ. The CDR3 is 17 residues long. CDR3 amino acids: CASSTAGRGRSNTEAFF. CDR3 DNA: TGTGCCAGCAGTACCGCCGGGCGGGGACGGAGTAACACTGAAGCTTTCTTT.

The CDR3 loop is CASSYSLREEADTQYF. In DNA form, the CDR3 reads TGTGCCAGCAGTTACTCTCTGCGGGAGGAAGCAGATACGCAGTATTTT. The J gene is TRBJ2-3, the V gene TRBV6-5; TRBD2 matches 8 bases. There are 16 residues in the CDR3. CDR1 is MNHEY, CDR2 SVGAGI, per germline. Losses at the gene ends were 0 bases for V and 4 bases for J; bases not matched to a gene: 6.

This chain joins TRBV6-1 and TRBJ1-2, with D uncertain. Germline V lookup: CDR1 MNHNS, CDR2 SASEGT. CDR3 size: 12 residues. The V end was cut by 8 bases, the J end by 6 bases, with 13 bases between. CDR3 in DNA: TGTGCCAGCCGACTAATACGGGATGGCTACACCTTC. Amino acid sequence: CASRLIRDGYTF.

CDR3 region: CASSFYGNYGYTF. The CDR3 DNA is TGTGCCAGCAGTTTTTACGGGAACTATGGCTACACCTTC. The J gene is TRBJ1-2, the V gene TRBV28, with unresolved D. CDR1 is MDHEN, CDR2 SYDVKM, per germline. CDR3 size: 13 residues. Trimming pared 3 bases from V and 2 bases from J, leaving 7 bases between.

This clone was counted a few times. The V and J genes are TRBV11-2 and TRBJ2-3; perhaps TRBD1 as D (6 bases). Germline V gene data show CDR1 as SGHAT and CDR2 as FQNNGV. The CDR3 sequence is 13 residues long. V was shortened by 4 bases and J by 6 bases, with 11 bases between the two germline ends. The CDR3 loop reads CASSSQGRDTQYF. The CDR3 nucleotides read TGTGCCAGCAGCTCACAGGGAAGGGATACGCAGTATTTT.

The chain uses TRBV5-6 and TRBJ1-3; weak D call: TRBD1 (5 bases). The CDR3 is 16 residues long. Trimming stripped 3 bases from V and 0 bases from J, with 13 bases between. The germline V gene encodes CDR1 SGHDT and CDR2 YYEEEE. The CDR3 DNA reads as TGTGCCAGCAGCTCAGACAGTACCTACTCTGGAAACACCATATATTTT. Translation: CASSSDSTYSGNTIYF. The variable domain in full, completed from reference TRBV5-6 and TRBJ1-3, reads DAGVTQSPTHLIKTRGQQVTLRCSPKSGHDTVSWYQQALGQGPQFIFQYYEEEERQRGNFPDRFSGHQFPNYSSELNVNALLLGDSALYLCASSSDSTYSGNTIYFGEGSWLTVV.

This sequence joins TRBV10-3 and TRBJ2-7; TRBD2 matches 8 bases. The CDR3 loop spans 17 amino acids. With V trimmed by 2 bases and J by 6 bases, 15 bases remained unmatched. The germline V gene has CDR1 ENHRY and CDR2 SYGVKD. This chain's CDR3 is CAISEGLAGRRGGEQYV. The CDR3 DNA sequence: TGTGCCATCAGTGAGGGATTAGCGGGGCGGAGGGGAGGCGAGCAGTACGTC.

The V and J genes are TRBV30 and TRBJ1-6; D uncertain. Germline-derived CDR1 and CDR2 are GTSNPN and SVGIG (reference sequence). V lost 3 bases, J lost 1 base, and 16 bases lay in between. There are 17 residues in the CDR3. As DNA, the CDR3 is TGTGCCTGGAGGCGAGGCCCTGCTAAATCCTATAATTCACCCCTCCACTTT. Translating gives CAWRRGPAKSYNSPLHF.

The genes are TRBV7-9 and TRBJ2-5, with 7 bases identical to TRBD1. CDR1 and CDR2 from the germline V gene are SEHNR and FQNEAQ (reference sequence). V shed 1 base, J shed 5 bases, and the junction held 7 bases outside the gene matches. The CDR3 spans 15 residues. This CDR3 is CASSLETGLMETQYF. CDR3 nucleotides: TGTGCCAGCAGCTTAGAGACAGGGTTGATGGAGACCCAGTACTTC.

Notes on this clone: Other DNA sequences from this sample encode an identical CDR3 as well. The chain is built from TRBV25-1 and TRBJ2-5; D is perhaps TRBD2 (7 bases). Trimming removed 6 bases at V and 5 bases at J, with 16 bases between. Germline V lookup: CDR1 MGHDK, CDR2 SYGVNS. This CDR3 region has 14 residues. The CDR3 is CASSEGGAGETQYF. Written as DNA, the CDR3 is TGTGCCAGCAGCGAAGGGGGAGCGGGGGAGACCCAGTACTTC.

The V call is TRBV6-6, the J call TRBJ2-5; D possibly corresponds to TRBD1 (7 bases). With 4 bases removed from V and 14 bases from J, the gap between germline ends came to 17 bases. CDR1 and CDR2 (germline): MNHNY, SVGAGI (reference sequence). This CDR3 contains 12 residues. Here the CDR3 DNA reads TGTGCCAGCAGTTGGGGGGACAGCCTTATTTACTTC. This encodes CASSWGDSLIYF.

J is TRBJ1-4 and V is TRBV5-1; D might be TRBD1 (5 bases). V lost 0 bases and J lost 7, with 13 bases in between. CDR3 length: 15 amino acids. Germline-derived CDR1 and CDR2 are SGHRS and YFSETQ. CDR3 protein: CASSLVGADSEKLFF. Here the CDR3 DNA reads TGCGCCAGCAGCTTGGTTGGGGCTGACAGTGAAAAACTGTTTTTT.

This clone showed up just a few times. The rearrangement links TRBV6-5 to TRBJ1-2; a possible D gene is TRBD1 (6 bases). The V gene's germline CDR1 is MNHEY and CDR2 SVGAGI. Trimming removed 6 bases from V and 4 bases from J, with 12 bases in between. This CDR3 is 13 amino acids long. CDR3: CASSGGQIYGYTF. The CDR3 DNA follows: TGTGCCAGCAGCGGTGGACAGATCTATGGCTACACCTTC.

The chain couples TRBV6-4 to TRBJ1-6; 8 bases match TRBD1. Germline CDR1 reads MRHNA; CDR2 reads SNTAGT. Trimming cost V 4 bases and J 7 bases; bases outside gene matches: 6. The CDR3 is 15 residues long. In nucleotides, the CDR3 is TGTGCCAGCAGTGCAGGGGGCGCCGGGAATTCACCCCTCCACTTT. It specifies CASSAGGAGNSPLHF.

The chain combines TRBV15 with TRBJ1-2, with a tentative D call TRBD1 (5 bases). The CDR3 totals 12 residues. V lost 8 bases to trimming and J lost 4 bases, with 11 bases between them. Germline CDR1 reads LNHNV; CDR2 reads YYDKDF (reference sequence). CDR3 bases: TGTGCCACCTCGGCCGGGGGCTATGGCTACACCTTC. Residues: CATSAGGYGYTF.

This clone showed up just a few times. The V and J genes are TRBV21-1 and TRBJ2-3; the DNA was not compared with TRBD2, the D call given in the table. TRBV21-1 is a known pseudogene. CDR3 length equals 16 residues. CDR3 amino acids: CASSESTSEGVDTQYF. In nucleotides, the CDR3 is TGTGCCAGCAGCGAATCGACTAGCGAGGGGGTAGATACGCAGTATTTT.

The rearrangement links TRBV15 to TRBJ1-3; maybe TRBD1 (6 bases). This CDR3 has 15 residues. Deletions cut 0 bases from V and 3 bases from J, with 9 bases between. Germline V lookup: CDR1 LNHNV, CDR2 YYDKDF (reference sequence). The CDR3: CATSRDLTGGNTIYF. The CDR3 nucleotides are TGTGCCACCAGCAGAGATTTGACAGGTGGAAACACCATATATTTT.

This clone has only one observation. This chain links TRBV7-2 with TRBJ2-3, with 7 bases identical to TRBD2. CDR1 is SGHTA, CDR2 FQGNSA, per germline. Losses at the gene ends were 5 bases for V and 4 bases for J; bases not matched to a gene: 9. The CDR3 is 15 amino acids. The DNA of the CDR3 is TGTGCCAGCAGCGCCCGGCGAGCGGGGCCAGATACGCAGTATTTT. This codes for CASSARRAGPDTQYF.

The chain combines TRBV5-4 with TRBJ2-2; D possibly corresponds to TRBD1 (5 bases). Trimming removed 1 base at V and 6 bases at J, with 10 bases between. CDR1 is SGHNT, CDR2 YYREEE, per germline (reference sequence). The CDR3 extends over 14 amino acids. The CDR3 loop reads CASSLPGRAGELFF. As DNA, the CDR3 is TGTGCCAGCAGCTTGCCAGGGCGCGCCGGGGAGCTGTTTTTT.

This chain links TRBV5-8 with TRBJ1-5; D is possibly TRBD1 (5 bases). CDR1 and CDR2 (germline): SGHTS, YDEGEE. Trimming cost V 4 bases and J 3 bases, with 14 bases left between them. CDR3 length: 15 amino acids. The CDR3: CASSTGRQFNQPQHF. DNA for the CDR3: TGTGCCAGCAGCACCGGAAGACAGTTCAATCAGCCCCAGCATTTT.

In this sample, this clone turned up once. V and J are TRBV2 and TRBJ2-7, with 8 bases lining up with TRBD1. From germline, CDR1 is SNHLY and CDR2 FYNNEI. J was trimmed by 3 bases and V by 1 base; bases with no gene match: 2. The length of the CDR3 is 14 residues. The CDR3 region is CASSEGTGNYEQYV. For the CDR3, the DNA is TGTGCCAGCAGTGAAGGGACAGGGAACTACGAGCAGTACGTC.

This chain links TRBV5-1 with TRBJ1-1, with D hard to call. This CDR3 has 12 residues. The V end lost 5 bases, the J end lost 3 bases, and 8 bases lay between the germline ends. Looked up from germline, CDR1 is SGHRS and CDR2 is YFSETQ. This CDR3 reads CASSRADTEAFF. The CDR3 region has the DNA TGCGCCAGCAGTAGAGCTGACACTGAAGCTTTCTTT.

The rearrangement uses TRBV14 and TRBJ2-1, with D possibly matching TRBD2 (5 bases). The CDR3 length is 13 residues. Trimming shortened V by 3 bases and J by 4 bases, and 7 bases separated the two germline ends. Germline values: CDR1 SGHDN, CDR2 FVKESK. The CDR3 sequence: CASSQERYNEQFF. CDR3 nucleotides: TGTGCCAGCAGCCAGGAGCGGTACAATGAGCAGTTCTTC.

V gene TRBV1 combines with J gene TRBJ2-3; the table names TRBD2, a call not compared with the DNA. TRBV1 is noted as a pseudogene. This CDR3 is 17 amino acids long. The CDR3 protein is CTSSQVTAGGPSDTQYF. CDR3 bases: TGCACCAGCAGCCAAGTAACCGCGGGAGGGCCCTCAGATACGCAGTATTTT.

The CDR3 region has the DNA TGTGCCAGCAGCCAACAAAGACTACCGGTTGGGTCCTACGAGCAGTACGTC. This encodes CASSQQRLPVGSYEQYV. The chain links TRBV14 to TRBJ2-7; D is possibly TRBD2 (5 bases). V gave up 2 bases and J gave up 1 base, with 18 bases separating them. The CDR3 extends over 17 amino acids. The germline V gene has CDR1 SGHDN and CDR2 FVKESK.

The chain carries TRBV11-3 and TRBJ2-7, with 7 bases identical to TRBD2. This CDR3 is 14 amino acids long. Looked up from germline, CDR1 is SGHNT and CDR2 is YENEEA. Unmatched junction bases numbered 3, after V lost 4 bases and J lost 0 bases. DNA of the CDR3: TGTGCCAGCAGCTACTCTAGCGGCTCCTACGAGCAGTACGTC. Translating gives CASSYSSGSYEQYV.